This TCR beta chain came from a study of blood T cell repertoires in COVID-19. Study-level information: The origin of the acute and convalescent COVID-19 samples was the United States, Italy and Spain.

Authors' processing steps: Scientists estimated how many nucleated cells there were by amplifying reference gene primers. TCRdb keeps only in-frame clones here, not all; method: immunoSEQ multiplex PCR. V and J calls and clone size are copied from that table; D and trimming were computed from the DNA. The top ten clones hold around 2.1% of a sample with 45,000 to 60,000 clones, 70% to 90% of them seen once. This CDR3 contains 15 residues. V lost 5 bases and J 5 bases, leaving 18 bases between the germline ends. The germline V gene has CDR1 LNHDA and CDR2 SQIVND (reference sequence). Sequenced material: peripheral blood. This rearrangement joins TRBV19 to TRBJ1-2, with D perhaps TRBD1 (6 bases). The TCR originated in a human donor in a cohort sampled during active COVID-19. CDR3 protein: CASSQTVRTAYGYTF. CDR3 nucleotide sequence: TGTGCCAGTAGTCAAACAGTTCGGACAGCGTATGGCTACACCTTC.